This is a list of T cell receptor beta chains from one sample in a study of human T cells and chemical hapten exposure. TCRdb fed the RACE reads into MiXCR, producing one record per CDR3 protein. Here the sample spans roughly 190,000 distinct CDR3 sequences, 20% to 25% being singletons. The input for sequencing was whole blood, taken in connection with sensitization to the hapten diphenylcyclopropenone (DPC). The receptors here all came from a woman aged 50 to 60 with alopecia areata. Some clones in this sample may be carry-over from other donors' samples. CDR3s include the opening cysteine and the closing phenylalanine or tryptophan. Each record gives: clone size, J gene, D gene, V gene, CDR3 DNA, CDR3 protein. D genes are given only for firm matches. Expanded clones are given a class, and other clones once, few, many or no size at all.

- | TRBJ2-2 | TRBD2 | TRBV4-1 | TGCGCCACCAGGCCACTAGCGCACACCGGGGAGCTGTTTTTT | CATRPLAHTGELFF
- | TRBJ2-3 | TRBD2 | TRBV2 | TGTGCCAGCAAGAGACTAGCGGCTAACACAGATACGCAGTATTTT | CASKRLAANTDTQYF
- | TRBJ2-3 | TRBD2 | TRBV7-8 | TGTGCCAGCAGCCCACAATTCCCCATAGCGGGAGGAACAGATACGCAGTATTTT | CASSPQFPIAGGTDTQYF
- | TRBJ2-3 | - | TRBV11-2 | TGTGCCACCGCGGAGCAGATTTCCACAGATACGCAGTATTTT | CATAEQISTDTQYF
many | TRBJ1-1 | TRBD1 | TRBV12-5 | TGTGCTAGTGCACCGGGACAGGGGAACACTGAAGCTTTCTTT | CASAPGQGNTEAFF
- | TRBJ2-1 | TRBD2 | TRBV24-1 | TGTGCCACCAGTCTAGGGACTAGCGGTCTCTCCTACAATGAGCAGTTCTTC | CATSLGTSGLSYNEQFF
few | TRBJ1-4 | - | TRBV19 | TGTGCCAGTAGTCCTGGAGGGTTTTCGACTAATGAAAAACTGTTTTTT | CASSPGGFSTNEKLFF
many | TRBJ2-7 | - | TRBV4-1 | TGCGCCAGCAGCCAGGCCGGGACTGAGAGATACGAGCAGTACTTC | CASSQAGTERYEQYF
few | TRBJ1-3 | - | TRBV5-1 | TGCGCCAGCAGTGGCGGATACTCTGGAAACACCATATATTTT | CASSGGYSGNTIYF
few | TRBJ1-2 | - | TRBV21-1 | TGTGCCAGCACCTGGGACAGGGCAAGAGTCCCGGCTAACTATGGCTACACCTTC | CASTWDRARVPANYGYTF
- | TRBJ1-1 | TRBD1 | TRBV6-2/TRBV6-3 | TGTGCCAGCATTTACGACAGGGTAAACACTGAAGCTTTCTTT | CASIYDRVNTEAFF
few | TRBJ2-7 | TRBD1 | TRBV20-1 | TGCAGTGCTAGAGGGGACAGGGTATACGAGCAGTACTTC | CSARGDRVYEQYF
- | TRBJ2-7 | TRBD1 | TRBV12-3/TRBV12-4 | TGTGCCAGCAGTTTAGAGACCGGGACAGGTGCCTACGAGCAGTACTTC | CASSLETGTGAYEQYF
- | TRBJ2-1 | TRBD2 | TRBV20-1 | TGCAGTGCTCGGAGACTAGCGGCTATGGATGAGCAGTTCTTC | CSARRLAAMDEQFF
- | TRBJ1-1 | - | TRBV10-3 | TGTGTCATCAGTGAGGACCGGAACACTGAAGCTTTCTTT | CVISEDRNTEAFF
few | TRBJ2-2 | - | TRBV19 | TGTGCCAGTAGTATGCGGGGTACCGGGGAGCTGTTTTTT | CASSMRGTGELFF
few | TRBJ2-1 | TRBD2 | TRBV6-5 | TGTGCCAGCAGTTACTTTGGGCCCTCTAGCGGAGGTTACAATGAGCAGTTCTTC | CASSYFGPSSGGYNEQFF
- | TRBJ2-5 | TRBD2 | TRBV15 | TGTGCCACCAGCAGAGATGATATAGCGGGAGTAGAGTTAGAAGAGACCCAGTACTTC | CATSRDDIAGVELEETQYF
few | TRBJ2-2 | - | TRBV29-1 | TGCAGCGTTAGGGAAACGAACACCGGGGAGCTGTTTTTT | CSVRETNTGELFF
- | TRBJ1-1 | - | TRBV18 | TGTGCCAGCTCACCCTCGGGGGAGTACACTGAAGCTTTCTTT | CASSPSGEYTEAFF
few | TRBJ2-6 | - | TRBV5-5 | TGTGCCAGCAGCCTTCTCCCGGACAAAGGGGCCAACGTCCTGACTTTC | CASSLLPDKGANVLTF
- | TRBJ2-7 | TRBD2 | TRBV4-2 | TGTGCCAGCAGCCAAGGCCTAGGGACTAGCGGGAGGTACGAGCAGTACTTC | CASSQGLGTSGRYEQYF
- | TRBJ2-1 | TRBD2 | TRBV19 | TGTGCCAGTAGTGTTAGCGGGCCTTCCGCCGATCAGTTCTTC | CASSVSGPSADQFF
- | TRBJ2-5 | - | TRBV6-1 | TGTGCCAGCAGTGTGGACCCCGGGACCACCGAGACCCAGTACTTC | CASSVDPGTTETQYF
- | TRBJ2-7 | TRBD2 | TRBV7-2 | TGTGCCAGCAGCACGACTAGCGGGAGGTTGGAAGAGCAGTACTTC | CASSTTSGRLEEQYF
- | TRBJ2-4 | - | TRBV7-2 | TGTGCCAGCAGCTTAATGGGGGCCTCCAAAAACATTCAGTACTTC | CASSLMGASKNIQYF
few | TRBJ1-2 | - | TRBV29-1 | TGCAGCGTTGACTATGGCTACACCTTC | CSVDYGYTF
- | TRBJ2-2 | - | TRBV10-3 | TGTGCCATCAGTAGGGACTCATCGAACACCGGGGAGCTGTTTTTT | CAISRDSSNTGELFF
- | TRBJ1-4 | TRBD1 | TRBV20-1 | TGCAGTGCTAGGGAGTCTGCCAGGGGGGAAAAACTGTTTTTT | CSARESARGEKLFF
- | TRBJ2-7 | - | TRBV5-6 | TGTGCCAGCAGCTTGCGTGGGGTTGGCGGGTACTACGAGCAGTACTTC | CASSLRGVGGYYEQYF
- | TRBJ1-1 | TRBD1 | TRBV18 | TGTGCCAGCTCGGAACAGGGGGTTAGAAACACTGAAGCTTTCTTT | CASSEQGVRNTEAFF
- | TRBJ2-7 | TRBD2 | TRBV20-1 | TGCAGTGCTAGCCCACTAGCGGGAGTGGGCGAGCAGTACTTC | CSASPLAGVGEQYF
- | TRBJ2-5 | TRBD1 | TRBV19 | TGTGCCAGTAGTATTCCCGGGACAGGGGTAGAGACCCAGTACTTC | CASSIPGTGVETQYF
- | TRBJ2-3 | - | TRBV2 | TGTGCCAGCAGGACAGTGATAATGGCAGATACGCAGTATTTT | CASRTVIMADTQYF
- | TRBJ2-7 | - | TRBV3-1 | TGTGCCAGCAGCTTAACGGGGGCGAGCTCCTACGAGCAGTACTTC | CASSLTGASSYEQYF
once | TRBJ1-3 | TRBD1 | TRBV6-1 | TGTGCCAGCAGGGCATGGACAGGAGATGGAAACACCATATATTTT | CASRAWTGDGNTIYF
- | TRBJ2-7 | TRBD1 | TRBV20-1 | TGCAGTGCTAGTGGGGACAGGGGGCCGTGGGAGCAGTACTTC | CSASGDRGPWEQYF
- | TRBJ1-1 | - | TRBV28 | TGTGCCAGCAGTTTAGACGGGACACTTGAAGCTTTCTTT | CASSLDGTLEAFF
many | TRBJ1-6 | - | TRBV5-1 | TGCGCCAGCAGCTTGAGTACAGGACTTAATTCACCCCTCCACTTT | CASSLSTGLNSPLHF
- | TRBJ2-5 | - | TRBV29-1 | TGCAGCGTTGTGCACCATCAAGAGACCCAGTACTTC | CSVVHHQETQYF
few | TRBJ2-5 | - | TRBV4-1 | TGCGCCAGCAGCCCCCGGACCTTCGAAGAGACCCAGTACTTC | CASSPRTFEETQYF
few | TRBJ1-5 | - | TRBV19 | TGTGCCAGTAGTATGCAGGGAGGGTATCAGCCCCAGCATTTT | CASSMQGGYQPQHF
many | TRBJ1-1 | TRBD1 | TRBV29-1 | TGCAGCGTTGTTGAAGGGGGCACGGGTTTCTCTGAAGCTTTCTTT | CSVVEGGTGFSEAFF
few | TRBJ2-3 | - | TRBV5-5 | TGTGCCAGCAGTTCGGAGAGGACTAGCACAGATACGCAGTATTTT | CASSSERTSTDTQYF
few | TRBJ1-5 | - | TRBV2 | TGTGCCAGCAGTTTGGGCAGTCATCAGCCCCAGCATTTT | CASSLGSHQPQHF
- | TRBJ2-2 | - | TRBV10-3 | TGTGCCATTCGGGACAATGTCGCCGGGGAGCTGTTTTTT | CAIRDNVAGELFF
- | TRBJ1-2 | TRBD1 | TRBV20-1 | TGCAGTGCTAGAGATCCTGGACAGGGGGCGCGAGGCTACACCTTC | CSARDPGQGARGYTF
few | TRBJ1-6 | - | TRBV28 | TGTGCCAGCAGTCGACCGATGACAGGAGGGCATTCACCCCTCCACTTT | CASSRPMTGGHSPLHF
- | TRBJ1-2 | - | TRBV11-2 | TGTGCCAGCAGCTCGGACACGATCTATGGCTACACCTTC | CASSSDTIYGYTF
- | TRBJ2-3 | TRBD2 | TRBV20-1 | TGCAGTGCTAGAAACGCGGGAGGGCCTAGCGATACGCAGTATTTT | CSARNAGGPSDTQYF
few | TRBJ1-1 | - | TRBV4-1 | TGCGCCAGCAGCCAGTACGAGGCGGCAGGGCGTCTAACTGAAGCTTTCTTT | CASSQYEAAGRLTEAFF
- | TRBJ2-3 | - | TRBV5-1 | TGCGCCAGCAAGATGGTGACTGACACAGATACGCAGTATTTT | CASKMVTDTDTQYF
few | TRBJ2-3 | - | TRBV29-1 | TGCAGCGTTGAACTAACACGGGGGTATACGCAGTATTTT | CSVELTRGYTQYF
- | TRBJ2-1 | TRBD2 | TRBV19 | TGTGCCAGTAGTCTGACCTGGACTAGCGGGAGTCCTGAGCAGTTCTTC | CASSLTWTSGSPEQFF
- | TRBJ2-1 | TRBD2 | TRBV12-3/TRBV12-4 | TGTGCCAGCAGTTCTAGCGGGAGCCTGAATGAGCAGTTCTTC | CASSSSGSLNEQFF
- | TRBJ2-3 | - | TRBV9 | TGTGCCAGCAGCGTTGGAGATACGCAGTATTTT | CASSVGDTQYF
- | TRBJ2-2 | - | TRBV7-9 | TGTGCCAGCAGCTTAGAAAGGCCCACCGGGGAGCTGTTTTTT | CASSLERPTGELFF